This TCR beta chain stems from a study of blood T cell repertoires in COVID-19. About the research overall: Sources were T cells, B-cell-depleted T cells, or PBMCs; the material itself was cDNA or gDNA.

In the original processing: Estimates of nucleated cell counts were drawn from the amplification of reference gene primers. Measured with immunoSEQ multiplex PCR; TCRdb has only the in-frame clones, and not every one. The V and J calls and clone size come from that table; D and trimming were worked out from the DNA. The sample has tens of thousands of clones, approximately 82% seen once. V lost 5 bases and J lost 0, with 17 bases in between. Germline CDR1 is SGHAT and CDR2 is FQNNGV. The CDR3 is 16 amino acids. V is TRBV11-2 and J is TRBJ2-7, with D maybe TRBD2 (5 bases). This clonotype was sampled from a man aged 45-60 years with active or convalescent COVID-19. Sample: peripheral blood. The CDR3 region has the DNA TGTGCCAGCAGCGGGAGAGGTCTTCAATTCTCCTACGAGCAGTACGTC. Residues: CASSGRGLQFSYEQYV.